This TCR beta chain was sequenced during a study of T cell responses to AZD1222 COVID-19 vaccine. Second-dose intervals near 4 or 12 weeks were combined. Data came from immunoSEQ multiplex PCR; TCRdb stores just in-frame clones and leaves some out. Of roughly 200,000 clones listed, approximately 91% are singletons. The study's findings and limits: The donor cohort was predominantly white British with a female majority, and clonal diversity may have been underestimated. Unmutated variant regions are reportedly the target of nearly half of TCRs that are spike-specific.

As concerns this clone: Its antigen is unidentified.

Germline V gene sequence: CDR1 ENHRY, CDR2 SYGVKD. Trimming took 3 bases from V and 3 from J, leaving 9 bases between them. This CDR3 has 14 residues. The receptor's source is an adult who received the AZD1222 COVID-19 vaccine. The chain links TRBV10-3 to TRBJ1-5; no reliable D call. The source was peripheral blood, collected 28 days after the second AZD1222 dose. CDR3 DNA sequence: TGTGCCATCAGTGACCGGGCACCCAATCAGCCCCAGCATTTT. Protein: CAISDRAPNQPQHF.